The clone carrying this T cell receptor beta chain was detected only once. As processed by the authors: Counts of nucleated cells, estimated from reference gene primer amplification, were obtained. The repertoire was sequenced with immunoSEQ multiplex PCR; TCRdb's copy has only in-frame clones and lacks some. That table furnishes V, J and clone size, whereas the DNA furnished D and trimming. The sample has about 64,000 clones, around 90% seen once. These data are taken from a study of blood T cell repertoires in COVID-19. Overall study: Acute and convalescent COVID-19 specimens originated in the United States, Italy and Spain. T cells, B-cell-depleted T cells, or PBMCs supplied cDNA or gDNA.

Sequencing was performed on peripheral blood. The clonotype comes from a woman older than 75 with active COVID-19.

The CDR3 region has the DNA TGTGCCAGCAGTCTAGCGGGGGGCGGGGAGACCCAGTACTTC. It specifies CASSLAGGGETQYF. J is TRBJ2-5 and V is TRBV28; 11 nucleotides agree with TRBD2. CDR3 length equals 14 residues. The junction had 4 bases not matched to a gene; V was cut back by 5 bases and J by 5 bases. Germline assignment: CDR1 MDHEN and CDR2 SYDVKM. Full variable domain (outside the CDR3, taken from reference TRBV28 and TRBJ2-5): DVKVTQSSRYLVKRTGEKVFLECVQDMDHENMFWYRQDPGLGLRLIYFSYDVKMKEKGDIPEGYSVSREKKERFSLILESASTNQTSMYLCASSLAGGGETQYFGPGTRLLVL.